One T cell receptor (beta chain) is described in this entry. V shed 4 bases and J shed 7 bases, with 19 bases lying between them. The CDR3 sequence is 14 residues long. The germline V gene has CDR1 DFQATT and CDR2 SNEGSKA (reference sequence). Three rounds of nested PCR, following a modified ARM-PCR protocol, produced the TCRbeta library. TCRdb passed the multiplex PCR reads through MiXCR, listing each CDR3 protein once. The table shows around 200,000 distinct CDR3 sequences, with 60% to 75% occurring only once. The entry originates in a study of tumor and adjacent non-tumor tissue in lung cancer. This sample's RNA came from whole unsorted tissue.

The sequence came from a man aged 60-69 years with non-small cell lung cancer. The V call is TRBV20-1, the J call TRBJ1-1, with D tentatively TRBD1 (6 bases). The sample comprised lung tumor tissue. Here the CDR3 DNA reads TGCAGTGCTATACCCCCTAAGCCAGGGGTTGAAGCTTTCTTT. Its protein is CSAIPPKPGVEAFF.